This is a list of T cell receptor beta chains from one sample in a study of cytomegalovirus exposure and HLA in healthy donors. Produced via immunoSEQ multiplex PCR; TCRdb's table is partial and in-frame only. The table has about 58,000 clones, around nine tenths seen once. Sequenced material: PBMCs. The source of these receptors is a man younger than 35 in good health and CMV-seronegative. The CDR3 runs from the conserved cysteine through the conserved F or W. Fields, in order: J gene, D gene, V gene, clone size, CDR3 protein, CDR3 DNA. The D gene is left open where the match is weak. Not every row has a clone size; where given, it reads once, few, many or a size class.

j_gene: TRBJ2-7
d_gene: -
v_gene: TRBV27
abundance: once
CDR3aa: CASSSTQGTYEQYF
CDR3nt: TGTGCCAGCAGTTCCACACAGGGAACCTACGAGCAGTACTTC

j_gene: TRBJ2-7
d_gene: TRBD1
v_gene: TRBV2
abundance: -
CDR3aa: CASSEARTGMEQYF
CDR3nt: TGTGCCAGCAGTGAAGCCCGGACAGGGATGGAGCAGTACTTC

j_gene: TRBJ2-5
d_gene: -
v_gene: TRBV7-9
abundance: -
CDR3aa: CASSPSVGGVETQYF
CDR3nt: TGTGCCAGCAGCCCGTCCGTAGGGGGAGTAGAGACCCAGTACTTC

j_gene: TRBJ1-1
d_gene: -
v_gene: TRBV7-3
abundance: -
CDR3aa: CASSFGGATEAFF
CDR3nt: TGTGCCAGCAGCTTTGGAGGGGCCACTGAAGCTTTCTTT

j_gene: TRBJ2-3
d_gene: -
v_gene: TRBV20-1
abundance: -
CDR3aa: CSAHTDTQYF
CDR3nt: TGCAGTGCCCACACAGATACGCAGTATTTT

j_gene: TRBJ2-2
d_gene: -
v_gene: TRBV28
abundance: -
CDR3aa: CASSLGVPGELFF
CDR3nt: TGTGCCAGCAGTTTAGGAGTGCCCGGGGAGCTGTTTTTT

j_gene: TRBJ2-7
d_gene: TRBD2
v_gene: TRBV7-6
abundance: once
CDR3aa: CASSFSSGSTYEQYF
CDR3nt: TGTGCCAGCAGCTTCTCTAGCGGTTCTACCTACGAGCAGTACTTC

j_gene: TRBJ2-1
d_gene: TRBD2
v_gene: TRBV19
abundance: -
CDR3aa: CASSMVPSGHNEQFF
CDR3nt: TGTGCCAGTAGTATGGTTCCTAGCGGCCACAATGAGCAGTTCTTC

j_gene: TRBJ1-1
d_gene: -
v_gene: TRBV28
abundance: -
CDR3aa: CASRSGRGNTEAFF
CDR3nt: TGTGCCAGCAGGAGCGGTCGAGGTAACACTGAAGCTTTCTTT

j_gene: TRBJ1-1
d_gene: -
v_gene: TRBV4-2
abundance: -
CDR3aa: CASSQVLETEAFF
CDR3nt: TGTGCCAGCAGCCAAGTATTAGAAACTGAAGCTTTCTTT

j_gene: TRBJ1-5
d_gene: TRBD1
v_gene: TRBV28
abundance: -
CDR3aa: CASSFDRGPYSNQPQHF
CDR3nt: TGTGCCAGCAGTTTTGACAGGGGACCGTATAGCAATCAGCCCCAGCATTTT

j_gene: TRBJ2-1
d_gene: -
v_gene: TRBV6-5
abundance: -
CDR3aa: CASQLMSSYNEQFF
CDR3nt: TGTGCCAGCCAACTCATGTCATCCTACAATGAGCAGTTCTTC

j_gene: TRBJ1-5
d_gene: TRBD1
v_gene: TRBV6-1
abundance: -
CDR3aa: CASSSWTGDNQPQHF
CDR3nt: TGTGCCAGCAGTAGTTGGACAGGGGACAATCAGCCCCAGCATTTT

j_gene: TRBJ1-4
d_gene: -
v_gene: TRBV4-1
abundance: -
CDR3aa: CASSQVVNEKLFF
CDR3nt: TGCGCCAGCAGCCAAGTAGTGAATGAAAAACTGTTTTTT

j_gene: TRBJ2-1
d_gene: -
v_gene: TRBV7-8
abundance: -
CDR3aa: CASSTDSSGEQFF
CDR3nt: TGTGCCAGCAGCACCGACAGCTCGGGTGAGCAGTTCTTC

j_gene: TRBJ1-1
d_gene: -
v_gene: TRBV10-3
abundance: -
CDR3aa: CAISTGYEAFF
CDR3nt: TGTGCCATCAGTACGGGATATGAAGCTTTCTTT

j_gene: TRBJ2-1
d_gene: TRBD1
v_gene: TRBV7-9
abundance: -
CDR3aa: CAVEGQGLDEQFF
CDR3nt: TGTGCCGTCGAGGGACAGGGGTTAGATGAGCAGTTCTTC

j_gene: TRBJ1-2
d_gene: -
v_gene: TRBV28
abundance: -
CDR3aa: CASSASVGARRYGYTF
CDR3nt: TGTGCCAGCAGTGCCTCGGTGGGGGCGCGACGATATGGCTACACCTTC

j_gene: TRBJ2-3
d_gene: -
v_gene: TRBV27
abundance: -
CDR3aa: CASSLYPKGRATDTQYF
CDR3nt: TGTGCCAGCAGTTTATACCCTAAAGGCAGGGCCACAGATACGCAGTATTTT

j_gene: TRBJ2-6
d_gene: TRBD2
v_gene: TRBV9
abundance: -
CDR3aa: CASSVPDTSGRVFGANVLTF
CDR3nt: TGTGCCAGCAGCGTCCCAGATACTAGCGGGAGAGTCTTTGGGGCCAACGTCCTGACTTTC

j_gene: TRBJ2-3
d_gene: -
v_gene: TRBV7-2
abundance: -
CDR3aa: CASSSSVLGTDTQYF
CDR3nt: TGTGCCAGCAGCTCTAGCGTTCTGGGCACAGATACGCAGTATTTT

j_gene: TRBJ1-3
d_gene: -
v_gene: TRBV18
abundance: -
CDR3aa: CASSQGSGNTIYF
CDR3nt: TGTGCCAGCTCTCAAGGGAGTGGAAACACCATATATTTT

j_gene: TRBJ2-7
d_gene: -
v_gene: TRBV18
abundance: once
CDR3aa: CASSPRTANLYEQYF
CDR3nt: TGTGCCAGCTCACCCCGGACTGCAAACCTCTACGAGCAGTACTTC

j_gene: TRBJ2-7
d_gene: TRBD2
v_gene: TRBV27
abundance: -
CDR3aa: CASSLVAGGHEQYF
CDR3nt: TGTGCCAGCAGTTTAGTAGCGGGAGGGCACGAGCAGTACTTC

j_gene: TRBJ1-2
d_gene: TRBD1
v_gene: TRBV5-4
abundance: once
CDR3aa: CASSPRTGPNYGYTF
CDR3nt: TGTGCCAGCAGCCCTCGGACAGGCCCGAACTATGGCTACACCTTC

j_gene: TRBJ2-7
d_gene: -
v_gene: TRBV2
abundance: -
CDR3aa: CASTQSAAYEQYF
CDR3nt: TGTGCCAGCACTCAGTCCGCAGCCTACGAGCAGTACTTC

j_gene: TRBJ1-2
d_gene: -
v_gene: TRBV5-1
abundance: -
CDR3aa: CASSLDSNYGYTF
CDR3nt: TGCGCCAGCAGCTTGGACAGTAACTATGGCTACACCTTC

j_gene: TRBJ2-7
d_gene: -
v_gene: TRBV12-5
abundance: -
CDR3aa: CASGFGGYEQYF
CDR3nt: TGTGCTAGTGGTTTTGGAGGATACGAGCAGTACTTC

j_gene: TRBJ1-3
d_gene: -
v_gene: TRBV5-1
abundance: -
CDR3aa: CASRDSSGNTIYF
CDR3nt: TGCGCCAGCAGGGACAGCTCTGGAAACACCATATATTTT

j_gene: TRBJ2-7
d_gene: -
v_gene: TRBV27
abundance: -
CDR3aa: CASSLLAGGRGEQYF
CDR3nt: TGTGCCAGCAGTTTATTGGCGGGAGGCAGGGGGGAGCAGTACTTC

j_gene: TRBJ2-2
d_gene: TRBD2
v_gene: TRBV2
abundance: -
CDR3aa: CASSEIGLAGEGGGELFF
CDR3nt: TGTGCCAGCAGTGAAATAGGACTAGCGGGAGAAGGCGGCGGGGAGCTGTTTTTT

j_gene: TRBJ2-2
d_gene: -
v_gene: TRBV28
abundance: -
CDR3aa: CASMGEAFEDGELFF
CDR3nt: TGTGCCAGCATGGGTGAGGCCTTTGAAGACGGGGAGCTGTTTTTT

j_gene: TRBJ1-1
d_gene: TRBD1
v_gene: TRBV6-5
abundance: -
CDR3aa: CASSHQRDRNTEAFF
CDR3nt: TGTGCCAGCAGCCACCAGAGGGACAGGAACACTGAAGCTTTCTTT

j_gene: TRBJ2-1
d_gene: -
v_gene: TRBV7-9
abundance: many
CDR3aa: CASSAAQGGNGYNEQFF
CDR3nt: TGTGCCAGCAGCGCAGCCCAGGGTGGGAATGGCTACAATGAGCAGTTCTTC

j_gene: TRBJ1-1
d_gene: -
v_gene: TRBV4-1
abundance: -
CDR3aa: CASSQGEWSNTEAFF
CDR3nt: TGCGCCAGCAGCCAAGGTGAATGGAGTAACACTGAAGCTTTCTTT

j_gene: TRBJ1-1
d_gene: TRBD1
v_gene: TRBV7-2
abundance: -
CDR3aa: CASSWTGLTGNTEAFF
CDR3nt: TGTGCCAGCAGCTGGACAGGGCTGACAGGGAACACTGAAGCTTTCTTT

j_gene: TRBJ2-2
d_gene: TRBD2
v_gene: TRBV10-3
abundance: -
CDR3aa: CAIGLAGGTNTGELFF
CDR3nt: TGTGCCATAGGACTAGCGGGAGGTACGAACACCGGGGAGCTGTTTTTT

j_gene: TRBJ2-1
d_gene: TRBD1
v_gene: TRBV28
abundance: -
CDR3aa: CASRETGSYNEQFF
CDR3nt: TGTGCCAGCAGGGAGACAGGGAGCTACAATGAGCAGTTCTTC

j_gene: TRBJ2-7
d_gene: TRBD2
v_gene: TRBV28
abundance: -
CDR3aa: CASSKREFEQYF
CDR3nt: TGTGCCAGCAGCAAGCGGGAGTTCGAGCAGTACTTC

j_gene: TRBJ1-2
d_gene: -
v_gene: TRBV9
abundance: once
CDR3aa: CASSVVPTGGYGYTF
CDR3nt: TGTGCCAGCAGCGTAGTTCCCACCGGCGGCTATGGCTACACCTTC

j_gene: TRBJ1-2
d_gene: TRBD1
v_gene: TRBV18
abundance: -
CDR3aa: CASSPPGQGAYGYTF
CDR3nt: TGTGCCAGCTCACCACCGGGACAGGGGGCGTATGGCTACACCTTC

j_gene: TRBJ2-1
d_gene: TRBD1
v_gene: TRBV4-3
abundance: -
CDR3aa: CASSLGQGAGEQFF
CDR3nt: TGCGCCAGCAGCCTCGGACAGGGGGCCGGTGAGCAGTTCTTC

j_gene: TRBJ2-7
d_gene: -
v_gene: TRBV10-3
abundance: -
CDR3aa: CATKHGTDNYEQYF
CDR3nt: TGTGCCACAAAACACGGGACTGATAATTACGAGCAGTACTTC

j_gene: TRBJ1-1
d_gene: -
v_gene: TRBV29-1
abundance: -
CDR3aa: CSVWRETNTEAFF
CDR3nt: TGCAGCGTTTGGAGGGAAACGAACACTGAAGCTTTCTTT

j_gene: TRBJ2-7
d_gene: TRBD2
v_gene: TRBV13
abundance: -
CDR3aa: CASSLRREAPSEQYF
CDR3nt: TGTGCCAGCAGCTTGAGGCGGGAGGCCCCCTCCGAGCAGTACTTC

j_gene: TRBJ1-2
d_gene: -
v_gene: TRBV28
abundance: -
CDR3aa: CASSLKGAFGYTF
CDR3nt: TGTGCCAGCAGTTTAAAAGGGGCGTTTGGCTACACCTTC

j_gene: TRBJ1-4
d_gene: TRBD1
v_gene: TRBV7-2
abundance: -
CDR3aa: CASSSQGGRELFF
CDR3nt: TGTGCCAGCAGCTCACAGGGGGGCAGGGAACTGTTTTTT

j_gene: TRBJ2-3
d_gene: -
v_gene: TRBV28
abundance: -
CDR3aa: CASSNRQQSFTDTQYF
CDR3nt: TGTGCCAGCAGTAATAGACAGCAGAGTTTCACAGATACGCAGTATTTT

j_gene: TRBJ2-1
d_gene: -
v_gene: TRBV6-5
abundance: once
CDR3aa: CASSYDYLNEQFF
CDR3nt: TGTGCCAGCAGTTACGACTACTTGAATGAGCAGTTCTTC

j_gene: TRBJ2-4
d_gene: -
v_gene: TRBV7-2
abundance: -
CDR3aa: CASSAGPIQYF
CDR3nt: TGTGCCAGCAGCGCAGGGCCCATTCAGTACTTC

j_gene: TRBJ2-7
d_gene: TRBD2
v_gene: TRBV7-9
abundance: -
CDR3aa: CASSSPAGVGYEQYF
CDR3nt: TGTGCCAGCAGCTCACCCGCGGGAGTAGGTTACGAGCAGTACTTC

j_gene: TRBJ2-5
d_gene: -
v_gene: TRBV5-6
abundance: once
CDR3aa: CASSLGAGMGETQYF
CDR3nt: TGTGCCAGCAGCTTGGGCGCAGGGATGGGGGAGACCCAGTACTTC

j_gene: TRBJ2-3
d_gene: TRBD2
v_gene: TRBV28
abundance: -
CDR3aa: CASRLTSGRSIPPDTQYF
CDR3nt: TGTGCCAGCAGATTAACTAGCGGGAGGTCGATCCCCCCAGATACGCAGTATTTT

j_gene: TRBJ2-1
d_gene: -
v_gene: TRBV5-6
abundance: -
CDR3aa: CASSLYGEQFF
CDR3nt: TGTGCCAGCAGCTTGTACGGTGAGCAGTTCTTC

j_gene: TRBJ2-6
d_gene: TRBD1
v_gene: TRBV4-3
abundance: -
CDR3aa: CASSHQWGTASSGANVLTF
CDR3nt: TGCGCCAGCAGCCACCAGTGGGGGACAGCTAGCTCTGGGGCCAACGTCCTGACTTTC

j_gene: TRBJ1-1
d_gene: TRBD1
v_gene: TRBV30
abundance: -
CDR3aa: CAYRHPGQPNTEAFF
CDR3nt: TGTGCCTATCGTCACCCGGGACAGCCGAACACTGAAGCTTTCTTT

j_gene: TRBJ2-1
d_gene: TRBD2
v_gene: TRBV7-8
abundance: -
CDR3aa: CASSLGLAGAIEQFF
CDR3nt: TGTGCCAGCAGCTTAGGCCTAGCGGGAGCGATTGAGCAGTTCTTC